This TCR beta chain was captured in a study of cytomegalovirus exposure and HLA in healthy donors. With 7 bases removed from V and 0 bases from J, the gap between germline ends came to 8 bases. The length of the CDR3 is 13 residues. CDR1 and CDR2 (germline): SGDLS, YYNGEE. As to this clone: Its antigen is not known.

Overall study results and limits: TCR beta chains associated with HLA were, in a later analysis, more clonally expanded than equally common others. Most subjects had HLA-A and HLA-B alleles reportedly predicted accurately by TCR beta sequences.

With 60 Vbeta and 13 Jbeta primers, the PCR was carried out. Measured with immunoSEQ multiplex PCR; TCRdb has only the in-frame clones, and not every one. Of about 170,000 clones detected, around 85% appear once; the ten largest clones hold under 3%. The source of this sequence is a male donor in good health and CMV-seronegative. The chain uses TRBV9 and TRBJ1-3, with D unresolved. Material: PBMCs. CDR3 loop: CASRANSGNTIYF. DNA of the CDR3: TGTGCCAGCCGAGCAAACTCTGGAAACACCATATATTTT.